Listed here are 21 T cell receptor beta chains from one sample, sequenced in a study of PD-1 blockade in classical Hodgkin lymphoma. As for time point: newly diagnosed, previously untreated cHL patient sample. Here immunoSEQ multiplex PCR was the method, and the copy in TCRdb shows in-frame clones only, minus some. The repertoire holds about 17,000 clones, over 75% seen once, with 6.9% in the top ten. Material for sequencing was peripheral blood mononuclear cells (PBMCs). Every receptor here comes from a human donor with classical Hodgkin lymphoma.

The V call is TRBV2, the J call TRBJ1-1, with TRBD1 matching 9 bases. The CDR3 runs 13 residues. With V trimmed by 3 bases and J by 12 bases, 8 bases remained unmatched. Per the germline V gene, CDR1 is SNHLY and CDR2 is FYNNEI. This chain's CDR3 is CASSDLGTGGPFF. CDR3 DNA: TGTGCCAGCAGTGATCTCGGCACAGGGGGCCCTTTCTTT.

In its sample, this clone was seen once. The rearrangement joins TRBV30 to TRBJ2-1; 8 bases match TRBD1. With V trimmed by 0 bases and J by 2 bases, 3 bases remained unmatched. CDR1 and CDR2 (germline): GTSNPN, SVGIG (reference sequence). This CDR3 is built from 15 residues. This chain's CDR3 is CAWSVDRGAYNEQFF. In DNA, the CDR3 is TGTGCCTGGAGTGTAGACAGGGGAGCCTACAATGAGCAGTTCTTC.

The sample holds one count of this clone. The rearrangement links TRBV5-4 to TRBJ2-1, with 9 positions matching TRBD1. The CDR3 sequence is 14 residues long. CDR1 is SGHNT and CDR2 is YYREEE in the germline V gene (reference sequence). Unmatched junction bases numbered 3, after V lost 2 bases and J lost 6 bases. The CDR3, as DNA: TGTGCCAGCAGCTTACAGGGGGCGGGCAATGAGCAGTTCTTC. Translating it yields CASSLQGAGNEQFF.

The chain links TRBV6-6 to TRBJ2-1; no definite D call. This CDR3 is built from 12 residues. From germline, CDR1 is MNHNY and CDR2 SVGAGI (reference sequence). Trimming took 7 bases from V and 9 from J, leaving 13 bases between them. CDR3 sequence (DNA): TGTGCCAGCAATGCGGTTATCGGTGAGCAGTTCTTC. It codes for CASNAVIGEQFF.

The V call is TRBV30, the J call TRBJ1-1; D call uncertain. Trimming took 5 bases from V and 2 from J, leaving 6 bases between them. Germline V lookup: CDR1 GTSNPN, CDR2 SVGIG (reference sequence). The CDR3 length is 11 residues. CDR3 sequence reads: CAWAKNTEAFF. The CDR3 coding sequence is TGTGCCTGGGCCAAAAACACTGAAGCTTTCTTT.

This clone came up once. This sequence joins TRBV25-1 and TRBJ2-3, with 10 bases that match TRBD1. Germline CDR1 and CDR2: MGHDK and SYGVNS. The CDR3 sequence is 15 residues long. J lost 3 bases, V lost 4 bases, and 4 bases had no gene match. The CDR3 nucleotides read TGTGCCAGCAGTGGACCGGGACAGGGGACAGATACGCAGTATTTT. Translated, it gives CASSGPGQGTDTQYF.

The DNA of the CDR3 is TGCGCCAGCAGTGAGTCGGGGGGAGGGCCCACAGATACGCAGTATTTT. Its translation: CASSESGGGPTDTQYF. The genes are TRBV10-1 and TRBJ2-3; 7 bases map to TRBD2. CDR1 is WNHNN and CDR2 is SYGVQD in the germline V gene (reference sequence). This CDR3 has 16 residues. Trimming cost V 0 bases and J 2 bases; bases outside gene matches: 5.

The chain joins TRBV6-1 to TRBJ2-1; 9 positions agree with TRBD2. After removal of 6 bases from V and 10 bases from J, the junction contained 10 bases not matched to a gene. CDR1 is MNHNS, CDR2 SASEGT, per germline. The CDR3 covers 14 residues. CDR3 sequence: CASSLGLARREQFF. CDR3 DNA sequence: TGTGCCAGCAGCCTGGGACTAGCCCGGAGGGAGCAGTTCTTC.

The V gene is TRBV5-1, the J gene TRBJ1-4; maybe TRBD1 (6 bases). V was pared by 4 bases and J by 3 bases, with 10 bases between. This CDR3 comprises 14 residues. Germline loops: CDR1 SGHRS, CDR2 YFSETQ. The CDR3 DNA reads as TGCGCCAGCAGCGAGGGACAACCTAATGAAAAACTGTTTTTT. It encodes CASSEGQPNEKLFF.

The chain employs TRBV30 and TRBJ2-3, with a possible D match to TRBD2 (5 bases). Between the trimmed V and J ends, which lost 3 bases and 3 bases, there was a span of 10 bases. CDR3 length equals 13 residues. The germline V gene encodes CDR1 GTSNPN and CDR2 SVGIG (reference sequence). This chain's CDR3 is CAWRSRGTDTQYF. CDR3 bases: TGTGCCTGGAGAAGCCGGGGTACAGATACGCAGTATTTT. Variable domain in full (rest from reference TRBV30 and TRBJ2-3): SQTIHQWPATLVQPVGSPLSLECTVEGTSNPNLYWYRQAAGRGLQLLFYSVGIGQISSEVPQNLSASRPQDRQFILSSKKLLLSDSGFYLCAWRSRGTDTQYFGPGTRLTVL.

Turning to this clone: Other DNA sequences of this sample code for an identical CDR3. The CDR3 region is CASSLEPGQGGEQFF. CDR3 sequence (DNA): TGTGCCAGCAGCTTAGAACCGGGACAGGGGGGGGAGCAGTTCTTC. The rearrangement uses TRBV7-6 and TRBJ2-1, with TRBD1 matching 11 bases. With V trimmed by 1 base and J by 10 bases, 6 bases remained unmatched. The CDR3 consists of 15 residues. In germline, CDR1 is SGHVS, CDR2 FNYEAQ.

The chain recombines TRBV6-1 with TRBJ1-1; D is unresolved. Trimming removed 1 base from V and 6 bases from J, with 9 bases in between. The CDR3 extends over 13 amino acids. CDR1 is MNHNS, CDR2 SASEGT, per germline. CDR3 nucleotide sequence: TGTGCCAGCAGTGAAGATGACCGGTCTGAAGCTTTCTTT. Translation: CASSEDDRSEAFF.

The chain uses TRBV11-2 and TRBJ2-2, with D tentatively TRBD1 or TRBD2 (5 bases each). Trimming left V 5 bases short and J 3 bases short, with 13 bases between. In germline, CDR1 is SGHAT, CDR2 FQNNGV. The CDR3 covers 15 residues. The CDR3 DNA follows: TGTGCCAGCAGCCGCCGGGACCTAGACACCGGGGAGCTGTTTTTT. Translated: CASSRRDLDTGELFF.

This rearrangement joins TRBV11-2 to TRBJ2-3; 8 nucleotides agree with TRBD2. The germline gives CDR1 SGHAT, CDR2 FQNNGV. The junction had 8 bases not matched to a gene; V was cut back by 3 bases and J by 0 bases. The CDR3 totals 17 residues. The CDR3: CASSFGLAGSSTDTQYF. CDR3 nucleotide sequence: TGTGCCAGCAGCTTCGGGTTAGCGGGGTCTAGCACAGATACGCAGTATTTT.

This clone was detected only a few times. This chain connects TRBV6-1 to TRBJ2-5; D call uncertain. Trimming cost V 7 bases and J 0 bases, with 6 bases left between them. Germline V gene data show CDR1 as MNHNS and CDR2 as SASEGT. The CDR3 totals 12 residues. The chain's CDR3 is CASIGHQETQYF. CDR3 in DNA: TGTGCCAGCATCGGACACCAAGAGACCCAGTACTTC.

The CDR3 DNA sequence: TGTGCCTTGGAACTTTCCTACGAGCAGTACTTC. It translates to CALELSYEQYF. This chain links TRBV30 with TRBJ2-7, with D unclear. V was pared by 7 bases and J by 1 base, with 8 bases between. The CDR3 sequence is 11 residues long. The germline V gene has CDR1 GTSNPN and CDR2 SVGIG (reference sequence).

This clone was picked up one time. The V gene is TRBV25-1, the J gene TRBJ1-3; D might be TRBD1 (5 bases). This CDR3 region has 18 residues. Germline V gene data show CDR1 as MGHDK and CDR2 as SYGVNS. Trimming stripped 2 bases from V and 0 bases from J, with 17 bases between. Here the CDR3 reads CASSEGAGDVSSGNTIYF. In DNA form, the CDR3 reads TGTGCCAGCAGTGAAGGGGCCGGAGATGTAAGCTCTGGAAACACCATATATTTT.

This chain uses TRBV14 with TRBJ1-2, with TRBD1 matching over 9 bases. J lost 4 bases, V lost 9 bases, and 12 bases had no gene match. CDR1 and CDR2 from the germline V gene are SGHDN and FVKESK. The length of the CDR3 is 15 residues. CDR3: CARTGTGCLCYGYTF. CDR3 nucleotide sequence: TGTGCCAGGACCGGGACAGGGTGTTTATGCTATGGCTACACCTTC.

The V call is TRBV2, the J call TRBJ2-7; 7 bases are a match to TRBD2. J was trimmed by 2 bases and V by 5 bases; bases with no gene match: 6. The CDR3 sequence is 14 residues long. Germline CDR1 SNHLY, CDR2 FYNNEI. The DNA for the CDR3 is TGTGCCAGCAGTCCTCTAGCGGTGGCCTACGAGCAGTACTTC. Translation: CASSPLAVAYEQYF.

The CDR3 sequence is CSVQGKGNTIYF. The CDR3 DNA is TGCAGCGTCCAGGGGAAGGGAAACACCATATATTTT. The chain carries TRBV29-1 and TRBJ1-3; a possible D gene is TRBD1 (6 bases). V was cut by 6 bases and J by 4 bases, with 10 bases left in between. Germline loops: CDR1 SQVTM, CDR2 ANQGSEA. The CDR3 contains 12 residues. Filled out from reference TRBV29-1 and TRBJ1-3, the complete variable domain reads SAVISQKPSRDICQRGTSLTIQCQVDSQVTMMFWYRQQPGQSLTLIATANQGSEATYESGFVIDKFPISRPNLTFSTLTVSNMSPEDSSIYLCSVQGKGNTIYFGEGSWLTVV.

This clone was seen more than once but under ten times. The CDR3 spells CASSLLGELFF. CDR3 DNA sequence: TGTGCCAGCAGTTTGCTCGGGGAGCTGTTTTTT. The chain has TRBV6-5 and TRBJ2-2, with no clear D. The length of the CDR3 is 11 residues. V lost 4 bases to trimming and J lost 7 bases, with 4 bases between them. CDR1 MNHEY and CDR2 SVGAGI come from the germline V gene.